This T cell receptor beta chain was identified during a study of T cell responses to AZD1222 COVID-19 vaccine. Regarding the study as a whole: Sampled repertoires all dated from after the peak T cell response. Baseline testing showed seropositivity in only six or seven AZD1222 recipients.

Turning to this clone: Antigen unknown.

Here immunoSEQ multiplex PCR was the method, and the copy in TCRdb shows in-frame clones only, minus some. The sample records 80,000 to 100,000 clones, approximately 90% being singletons. The CDR3 has 16 residues. CDR1 is MNHEY, CDR2 SMNVEV, per germline (reference sequence). V gave up 5 bases and J gave up 0 bases, with 16 bases separating them. The TCR originated in an adult in good health. Sequenced material: peripheral blood, taken on day 0 of AZD1222 vaccination. The chain employs TRBV27 and TRBJ1-1, with TRBD1 as a possible D gene (5 bases). CDR3 nucleotides: TGTGCCAGCAGTCCTACGGGGGGACGGATGAACACTGAAGCTTTCTTT. Translating gives CASSPTGGRMNTEAFF.